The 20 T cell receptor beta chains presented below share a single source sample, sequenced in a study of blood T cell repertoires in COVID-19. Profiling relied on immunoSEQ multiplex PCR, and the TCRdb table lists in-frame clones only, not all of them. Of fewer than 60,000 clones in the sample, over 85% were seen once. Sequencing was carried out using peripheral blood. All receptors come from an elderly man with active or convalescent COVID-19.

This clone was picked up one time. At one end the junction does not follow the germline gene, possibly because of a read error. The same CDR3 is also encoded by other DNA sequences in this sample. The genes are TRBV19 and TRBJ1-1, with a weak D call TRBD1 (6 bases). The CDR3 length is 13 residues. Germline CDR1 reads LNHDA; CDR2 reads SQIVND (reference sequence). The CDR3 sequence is CATMEQGDPEAFF. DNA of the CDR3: TGTGCCACCATGGAACAGGGTGACCCTGAGGCTTTCTTT. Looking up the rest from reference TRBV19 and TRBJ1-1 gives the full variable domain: DGGITQSPKYLFRKEGQNVTLSCEQNLNHDAMYWYRQDPGQGLRLIYYSQIVNDFQKGDIAEGYSVSREKKESFPLTVTSAQKNPTAFYLCATMEQGDPEAFFGQGTRLTVV.

CDR3 sequence: CASSAETGRGGKLFF. Here the CDR3 DNA reads TGTGCCAGCAGTGCGGAAACAGGGAGGGGTGGGAAACTGTTTTTT. V gene TRBV2 combines with J gene TRBJ1-4; possibly TRBD1 for D (6 bases). Per germline, CDR1 SNHLY and CDR2 FYNNEI. Trimming pared 4 bases from V and 11 bases from J, leaving 20 bases between. The CDR3 totals 15 residues. Full variable domain (missing parts from reference TRBV2 and TRBJ1-4): EPEVTQTPSHQVTQMGQEVILRCVPISNHLYFYWYRQILGQKVEFLVSFYNNEISEKSEIFDDQFSVERPDGSNFTLKIRSTKLEDSAMYFCASSAETGRGGKLFFGSGTQLSVL.

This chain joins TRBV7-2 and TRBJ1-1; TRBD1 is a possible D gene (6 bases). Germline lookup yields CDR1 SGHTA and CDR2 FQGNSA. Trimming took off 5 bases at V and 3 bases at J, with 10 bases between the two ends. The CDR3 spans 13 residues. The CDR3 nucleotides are TGTGCCAGCAGCCATAGGACAGACACTGAAGCTTTCTTT. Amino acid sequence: CASSHRTDTEAFF.

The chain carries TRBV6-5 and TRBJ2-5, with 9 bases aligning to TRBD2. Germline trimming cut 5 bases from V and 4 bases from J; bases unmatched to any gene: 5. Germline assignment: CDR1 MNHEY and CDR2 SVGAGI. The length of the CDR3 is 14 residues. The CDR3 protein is CASSQIAGVETQYF. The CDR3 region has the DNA TGTGCCAGCAGTCAAATAGCGGGAGTAGAGACCCAGTACTTC.

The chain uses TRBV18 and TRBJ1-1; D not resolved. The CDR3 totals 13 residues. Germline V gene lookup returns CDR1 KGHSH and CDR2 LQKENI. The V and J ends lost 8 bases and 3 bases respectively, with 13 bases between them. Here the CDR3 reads CASRRGQDTEAFF. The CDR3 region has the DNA TGTGCCAGCCGTCGTGGGCAGGACACTGAAGCTTTCTTT.

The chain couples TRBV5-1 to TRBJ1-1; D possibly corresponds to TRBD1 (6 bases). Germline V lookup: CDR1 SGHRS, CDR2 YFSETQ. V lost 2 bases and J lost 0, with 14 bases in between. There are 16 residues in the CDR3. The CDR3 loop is CASSLLSTGLNTEAFF. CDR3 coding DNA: TGCGCCAGCAGCTTACTATCGACAGGTTTGAACACTGAAGCTTTCTTT.

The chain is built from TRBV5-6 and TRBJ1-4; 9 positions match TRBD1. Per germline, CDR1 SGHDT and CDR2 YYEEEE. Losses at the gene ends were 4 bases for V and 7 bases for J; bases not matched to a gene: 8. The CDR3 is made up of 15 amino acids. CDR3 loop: CASSPPGQGGEKLFF. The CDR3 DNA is TGTGCCAGCAGCCCGCCGGGACAGGGAGGTGAAAAACTGTTTTTT.

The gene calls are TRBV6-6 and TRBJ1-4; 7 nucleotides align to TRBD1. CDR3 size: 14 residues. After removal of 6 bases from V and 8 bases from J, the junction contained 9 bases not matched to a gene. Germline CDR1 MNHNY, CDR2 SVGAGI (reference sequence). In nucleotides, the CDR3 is TGTGCCAGCAGCAGGGGACAGTCTGGGGAAAAACTGTTTTTT. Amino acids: CASSRGQSGEKLFF.

DNA of the CDR3: TGTGCCAGCAGTTCGACAGAGAACACTGAAGCTTTCTTT. Its translation is CASSSTENTEAFF. The J gene is TRBJ1-1, the V gene TRBV12-3 or TRBV12-4; tentative D call: TRBD1 (5 bases). The CDR3 extends over 13 amino acids. V shed 4 bases and J shed 1 base, with 7 bases lying between them.

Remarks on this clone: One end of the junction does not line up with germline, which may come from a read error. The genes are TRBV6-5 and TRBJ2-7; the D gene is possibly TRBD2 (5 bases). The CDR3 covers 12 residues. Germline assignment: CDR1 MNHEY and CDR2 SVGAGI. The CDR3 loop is CASIATGYGQYF. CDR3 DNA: TGTGCCAGCATTGCTACGGGGTACGGGCAGTACTTC.

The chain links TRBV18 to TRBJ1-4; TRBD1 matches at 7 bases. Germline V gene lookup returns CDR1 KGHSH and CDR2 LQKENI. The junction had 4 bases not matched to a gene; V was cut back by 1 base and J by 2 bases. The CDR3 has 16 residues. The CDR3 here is CASSPRDRGTNEKLFF. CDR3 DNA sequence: TGTGCCAGCTCACCACGGGACAGAGGGACTAATGAAAAACTGTTTTTT.

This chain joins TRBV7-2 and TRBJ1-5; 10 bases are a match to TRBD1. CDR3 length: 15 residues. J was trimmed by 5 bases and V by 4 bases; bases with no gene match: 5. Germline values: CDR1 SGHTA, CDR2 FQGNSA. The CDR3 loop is CASSSLTGGYQPQHF. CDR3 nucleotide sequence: TGTGCCAGCAGCTCCTTGACAGGGGGCTATCAGCCCCAGCATTTT. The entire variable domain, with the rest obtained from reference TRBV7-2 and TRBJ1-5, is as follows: GAGVSQSPSNKVTEKGKDVELRCDPISGHTALYWYRQSLGQGLEFLIYFQGNSAPDKSGLPSDRFSAERTGGSVSTLTIQRTQQEDSAVYLCASSSLTGGYQPQHFGDGTRLSIL.

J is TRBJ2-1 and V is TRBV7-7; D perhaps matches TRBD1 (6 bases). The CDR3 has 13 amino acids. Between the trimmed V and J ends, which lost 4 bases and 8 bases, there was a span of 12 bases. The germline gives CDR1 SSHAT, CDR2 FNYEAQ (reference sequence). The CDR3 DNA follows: TGTGCCAGCAGCTCCGGTAACAGGGATGAGCAGTTCTTC. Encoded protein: CASSSGNRDEQFF.

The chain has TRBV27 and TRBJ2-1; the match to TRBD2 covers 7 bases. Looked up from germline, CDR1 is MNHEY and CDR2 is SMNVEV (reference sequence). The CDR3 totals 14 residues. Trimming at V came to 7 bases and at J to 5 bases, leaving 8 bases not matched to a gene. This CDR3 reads CASTSSGYDNEQFF. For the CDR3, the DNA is TGTGCCAGCACGTCTAGCGGTTACGACAATGAGCAGTTCTTC.

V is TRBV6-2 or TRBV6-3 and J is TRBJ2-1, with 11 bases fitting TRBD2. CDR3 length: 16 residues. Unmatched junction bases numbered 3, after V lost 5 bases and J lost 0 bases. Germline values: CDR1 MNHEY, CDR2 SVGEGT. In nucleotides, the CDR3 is TGTGCCAGCAGTCACCTAGCGGGAGGCTCCTACAATGAGCAGTTCTTC. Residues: CASSHLAGGSYNEQFF.

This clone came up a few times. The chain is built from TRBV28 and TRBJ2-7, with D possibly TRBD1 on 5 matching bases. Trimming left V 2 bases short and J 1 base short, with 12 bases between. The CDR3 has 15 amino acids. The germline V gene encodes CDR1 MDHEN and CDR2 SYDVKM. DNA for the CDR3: TGTGCCAGCAGTTTAACGTCGGCAGGGTCCTACGAGCAGTACTTC. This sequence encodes CASSLTSAGSYEQYF.

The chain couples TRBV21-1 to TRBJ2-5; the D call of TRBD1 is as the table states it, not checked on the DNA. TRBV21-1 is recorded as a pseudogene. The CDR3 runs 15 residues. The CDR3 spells CASSIGTGFSETQYF. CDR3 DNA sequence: TGTGCCAGCAGTATCGGGACAGGGTTTTCAGAGACCCAGTACTTC.

This CDR3 is CASSYNSGGNQPQHF. CDR3 bases: TGTGCCAGCAGCTACAACAGCGGGGGCAATCAGCCCCAGCATTTT. The rearrangement links TRBV7-2 to TRBJ1-5; D uncertain. Trimming stripped 4 bases from V and 2 bases from J, with 12 bases between. This CDR3 spans 15 amino acids. The germline V gene has CDR1 SGHTA and CDR2 FQGNSA. Using reference TRBV7-2 and TRBJ1-5 for the parts outside the CDR3, the full variable domain is GAGVSQSPSNKVTEKGKDVELRCDPISGHTALYWYRQSLGQGLEFLIYFQGNSAPDKSGLPSDRFSAERTGGSVSTLTIQRTQQEDSAVYLCASSYNSGGNQPQHFGDGTRLSIL.

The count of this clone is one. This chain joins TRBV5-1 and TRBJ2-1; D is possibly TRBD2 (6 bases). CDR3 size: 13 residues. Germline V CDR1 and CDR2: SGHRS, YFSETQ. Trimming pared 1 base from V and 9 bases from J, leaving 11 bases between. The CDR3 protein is CASSLTGDGEQFF. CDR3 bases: TGCGCCAGCAGCTTGACGGGGGACGGTGAGCAGTTCTTC.

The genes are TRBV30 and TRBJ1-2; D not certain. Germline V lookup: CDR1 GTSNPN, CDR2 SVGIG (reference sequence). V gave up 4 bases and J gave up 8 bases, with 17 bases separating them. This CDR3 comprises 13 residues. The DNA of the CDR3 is TGTGCCTGGATAGGAGGAAGACTGAGAGGCTACACCTTC. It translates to CAWIGGRLRGYTF.